Below, one T cell receptor beta chain is given with its context. Its binding antigen is unknown. No per-base quality is available; no much larger clone lies one base away. The sample comes from a study of OX40 agonist ivuxolimab in advanced cancers. Concerning the study at large: Ivuxolimab was an agonistic, fully human IgG2 monoclonal antibody directed against OX40 (CD134), a costimulatory receptor. Intravenous ivuxolimab was administered to patients every 2 weeks at six dose levels: 0.01, 0.1, 0.3, 1.5, 3 and 10 mg/kg. Of the 50 or so patients in dose escalation, about 20 had hepatocellular carcinoma, some 15 had melanoma, 9 had renal cell carcinoma and 9 had head and neck cancer. In the dose-escalation cohort, 82.7% of patients were male, and the mean age was roughly 60 years with a range of roughly 20 to 79. Prior anti-PD-1, anti-PD-L1 or anti-CTLA-4 therapy was permitted, and roughly two fifths of dose-escalation patients had received checkpoint inhibitors. Partial responses occurred in three dose-escalation patients, of whom one had hepatocellular carcinoma and two had cutaneous melanoma. Peripheral TCRbeta sequencing aimed to test whether ivuxolimab altered TCR sequence diversity and caused clonal T-cell expansion. The paper covers the monotherapy dose-escalation part of the phase I ivuxolimab trial, which included N ≈ 50 patients.

For sequencing of the TCRbeta CDR3 region, genomic DNA was extracted from the sorted cells. The immunoSEQ Assay was used for sequencing of TCRbeta CDR3 regions. TCRdb stores this immuneACCESS table with in-frame sequences only. Part of the clones is absent; in the studies checked, under half of the shortfall reflects unresolved V genes, and no reason is known for the rest. This sample is represented by roughly 41,000 clones; roughly 80% of them were singletons. The top ten clones comprise around 20% of the sample. Patients with a history of autoimmune disease or receiving systemic immunosuppression were excluded from the trial. Peripheral blood for TCR sequencing was collected from all dose cohorts at baseline, on cycle 4 day 1, and on cycle 7 day 1. The samples were taken from a phase I, first-in-human, multicenter, open-label dose-escalation trial of ivuxolimab. Adults with locally advanced or metastatic head and neck squamous cell, hepatocellular, melanoma or renal cell carcinoma were enrolled in the trial. Before TCR sequencing, CD4+ and CD8+ T cells were separately sorted from peripheral blood.

The CDR3 spans 19 residues, from the cysteine through the phenylalanine. This entry keeps only the CDR3 DNA: 57 bases, framed from base 1. Compared with germline, V lacks 0 bases and J lacks 2 bases; bases without a gene match: 12. The CDR1 and CDR2 encoded by the germline V gene are ENHRY and SYGVKD. Study-wide findings and limitations: On average, CD8+ T cells showed more expanded clones than CD4+ T cells after ivuxolimab. Partial responders in the 0.1-3.0 mg/kg groups had among the lowest normalized peripheral clonal expansion, especially among CD8+ T cells. The antigen specificity of the peripheral T cells that underwent clonal expansion was not determined. At doses of 0.1 to 3.0 mg/kg, clonal expansion of both CD4+ and CD8+ blood T cells was observed from baseline to week 6. Low levels of normalized T-cell clonal expansion were also seen in some nonresponding patients.

This chain joins TRBV10-3 to TRBJ2-7, and TRBD2 matches 11 of the central bases. The source of this sequence is an adult with an advanced solid tumor such as melanoma, head and neck, liver or kidney cancer. Sample: CD4+ or CD8+ T cells sorted from blood, taken in a trial of the OX40 agonist ivuxolimab. The DNA sequence is TGTGCCATCAGTGAGTCGAGCGCGGCTAGCGGGGGGCCCCCCTACGAGCAGTACTTC. It codes for CAISESSAASGGPPYEQYF.